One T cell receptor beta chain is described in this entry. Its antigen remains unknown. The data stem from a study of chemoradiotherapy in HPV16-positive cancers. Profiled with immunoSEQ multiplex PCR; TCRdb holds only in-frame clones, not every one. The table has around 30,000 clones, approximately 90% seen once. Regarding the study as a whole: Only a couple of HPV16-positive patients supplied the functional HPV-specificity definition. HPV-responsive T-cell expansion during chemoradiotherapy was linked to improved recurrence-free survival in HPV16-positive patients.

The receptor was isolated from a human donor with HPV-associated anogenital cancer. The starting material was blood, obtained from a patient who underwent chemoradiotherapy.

CDR3 in amino acids: CASSIGAGGDPEAFF. The CDR3 DNA follows: TGTGCCAGTAGTATCGGCGCAGGGGGTGACCCTGAAGCTTTCTTT. The chain has TRBV19 and TRBJ1-1; 7 bases align to TRBD1. Germline V gene lookup returns CDR1 LNHDA and CDR2 SQIVND (reference sequence). The J segment lost 6 bases and the V segment lost 3 bases, leaving 10 bases of the junction unmatched. The CDR3 sequence is 15 residues long.